Presented here are 27 T cell receptor beta chains from one specimen sequenced in a study of shared clonotypes between healthy human individuals. Method: immunoSEQ multiplex PCR; TCRdb's copy keeps in-frame clones and lacks some. Among about 2 million clones listed, 85% to 95% were seen once. Sequencing was done on a sample of naive CD4+ T cells sorted from blood. Subset described: CD45RA+ positively selected. The receptors were sampled from a man between 18 and 35 years old in good health.

This chain joins TRBV6-1 and TRBJ1-1; a weak D match, TRBD1 (6 bases). CDR1 and CDR2 from the germline V gene are MNHNS and SASEGT. The length of the CDR3 is 14 residues. The V end lost 8 bases, the J end lost 6 bases, and 19 bases lay between the germline ends. The CDR3 protein is CASVRTAYRSEAFF. The DNA of the CDR3 is TGTGCCAGCGTCCGGACAGCGTATCGGTCTGAAGCTTTCTTT.

As for this clone: Other DNA sequences in the same sample also yield this CDR3. The chain joins TRBV5-1 to TRBJ2-5; D not certain. The CDR3 is 13 amino acids. Trimming pared 4 bases from V and 3 bases from J, leaving 10 bases between. Germline V gene sequence: CDR1 SGHRS, CDR2 YFSETQ. Written as DNA, the CDR3 is TGCGCCAGCAGCCTTGTAGGCGAAGAGACCCAGTACTTC. Translation: CASSLVGEETQYF.

The gene calls are TRBV6-1 and TRBJ1-4; D may be TRBD1 (5 bases). Trimming took off 5 bases at V and 8 bases at J, with 18 bases between the two ends. CDR3 length: 15 residues. Germline V gene sequence: CDR1 MNHNS, CDR2 SASEGT. The CDR3 region has the DNA TGTGCCAGCAGTCCTTTGACAGAGGGCAAAGAAAAACTGTTTTTT. This translates into CASSPLTEGKEKLFF.

The gene calls are TRBV6-5 and TRBJ2-7; weak D call: TRBD2 (5 bases). V lost 1 base and J 4 bases, leaving 11 bases between the germline ends. The CDR3 is made up of 14 amino acids. The germline V gene has CDR1 MNHEY and CDR2 SVGAGI. The CDR3 nucleotides read TGTGCCAGCAGTTACTACGCCCCGGGGTACGAGCAGTACTTC. This encodes CASSYYAPGYEQYF.

The chain recombines TRBV6-1 with TRBJ2-3; D is unclear. Trimming took 7 bases from V and 9 from J, leaving 17 bases between them. The CDR3 extends over 13 amino acids. Germline CDR1 is MNHNS and CDR2 is SASEGT. CDR3 region: CASNPGRVGTQYF. The CDR3 region has the DNA TGTGCCAGCAACCCCGGCCGGGTTGGGACGCAGTATTTT.

The chain recombines TRBV6-1 with TRBJ2-2; D uncertain. CDR3 length: 14 amino acids. From germline, CDR1 is MNHNS and CDR2 SASEGT. V was clipped by 7 bases and J by 4 bases, with 13 bases between them. This CDR3 reads CASKSTQSTGELFF. CDR3 nucleotide sequence: TGTGCCAGCAAAAGTACCCAGTCCACCGGGGAGCTGTTTTTT.

V gene TRBV6-6 combines with J gene TRBJ2-7; D perhaps matches TRBD2 (6 bases). CDR1 is MNHNY and CDR2 is SVGAGI in the germline V gene (reference sequence). The CDR3 runs 15 residues. V gave up 2 bases and J gave up 3 bases, with 14 bases separating them. CDR3 amino acids: CASSYGSGGRYEQYF. CDR3 DNA sequence: TGTGCCAGCAGTTACGGTTCCGGGGGACGCTACGAGCAGTACTTC.

This chain links TRBV2 with TRBJ2-1; TRBD2 aligns across 13 bases. CDR1 is SNHLY, CDR2 FYNNEI, per germline. The V segment lost 8 bases and the J segment 8 bases; nucleotides outside the gene matches: 9. The length of the CDR3 is 15 residues. The CDR3 bases are TGTGCCAGCGGTAGACTAGCGGGGGGCACGGATGAGCAGTTCTTC. Amino acids: CASGRLAGGTDEQFF.

The chain uses TRBV30 and TRBJ2-7, with 7 positions matching TRBD2. CDR3 size: 14 residues. V lost 4 bases, J lost 3 bases, and 9 bases stayed unmatched. CDR1 and CDR2 from the germline V gene are GTSNPN and SVGIG (reference sequence). The DNA of the CDR3 is TGTGCCTGGAATGGGCGGGGGAGATACTACGAGCAGTACTTC. The encoded protein is CAWNGRGRYYEQYF.

The chain employs TRBV6-5 and TRBJ2-1; the match to TRBD2 covers 8 bases. With 5 bases clipped from V and 4 bases from J, the junction kept 7 bases outside the gene matches. CDR3 length: 15 amino acids. The V gene's germline CDR1 is MNHEY and CDR2 SVGAGI. The CDR3 is CASSGAAGVYNEQFF. The DNA for the CDR3 is TGTGCCAGCAGTGGGGCAGCGGGGGTTTACAATGAGCAGTTCTTC.

Concerning this clone itself: An end of the junction does not agree with germline; a read error may underlie this. The chain recombines TRBV4-3 with TRBJ2-6; the match to TRBD1 covers 10 bases. This CDR3 spans 19 amino acids. Germline CDR1 LGHNA, CDR2 YSLEER. CDR3 loop: CASSPNSGQGDSGANVLAF. The CDR3 region has the DNA TGCGCCAGCAGCCCAAACTCCGGACAGGGGGATTCAGGGGCCAACGTCCTGGCTTTC.

The chain couples TRBV19 to TRBJ2-1; D may be TRBD2 (6 bases). Germline CDR1 and CDR2: LNHDA and SQIVND (reference sequence). The V gene lost 6 bases and the J gene lost 4 bases, with 19 bases spanning the gap. The CDR3 has 16 residues. The CDR3 DNA is TGTGCCAGTAGCGCCGGGACTTTCCCCGAATACAATGAGCAGTTCTTC. Protein sequence: CASSAGTFPEYNEQFF. The complete variable domain, with remaining parts taken from reference TRBV19 and TRBJ2-1, reads DGGITQSPKYLFRKEGQNVTLSCEQNLNHDAMYWYRQDPGQGLRLIYYSQIVNDFQKGDIAEGYSVSREKKESFPLTVTSAQKNPTAFYLCASSAGTFPEYNEQFFGPGTRLTVL.

V gene TRBV12-5 combines with J gene TRBJ2-7, with D possibly TRBD2 on 5 matching bases. The germline V and J ends were trimmed by 0 bases and 1 base, with 13 bases remaining between them. This CDR3 contains 16 residues. From germline, CDR1 is LGHNT and CDR2 FRNRAP. The CDR3 nucleotides are TGTGCTAGTGGTTTGGTACTAGGGAGTGAGTCCTACGAGCAGTACTTC. Translation: CASGLVLGSESYEQYF.

The chain recombines TRBV11-2 with TRBJ2-3, with 12 bases matching TRBD2. V was clipped by 6 bases and J by 5 bases; unmatched bases: 9. The CDR3 contains 16 residues. The germline CDR1 and CDR2 sequences are SGHAT and FQNNGV. The CDR3 region is CASRFVLAGGLDTQYF. CDR3 DNA sequence: TGTGCCAGCAGATTTGTACTAGCGGGAGGATTAGATACGCAGTATTTT.

J is TRBJ1-4 and V is TRBV4-1, with no clear D. The ends were cut back, 5 bases at V and 0 bases at J, with 19 bases in the middle. Looked up from germline, CDR1 is MGHRA and CDR2 is YSYEKL. The CDR3 length is 18 residues. The CDR3 DNA reads as TGCGCCAGCAGCATTGGCAGTGGGAGAGGAGCAACTAATGAAAAACTGTTTTTT. Translated: CASSIGSGRGATNEKLFF.

This sequence joins TRBV7-2 and TRBJ2-4; TRBD1 aligns across 7 bases. CDR3 length equals 16 residues. After removal of 5 bases from V and 2 bases from J, the junction contained 9 bases not matched to a gene. Germline values: CDR1 SGHTA, CDR2 FQGNSA. As DNA, the CDR3 is TGTGCCAGCAGCCCCGGGACAGCATTACCCAAAAACATTCAGTACTTC. It specifies CASSPGTALPKNIQYF.

This chain connects TRBV7-9 to TRBJ2-1, with 7 nucleotides matching TRBD2. The CDR3 contains 12 residues. Trimming removed 8 bases from V and 4 bases from J; junction bases left unmatched: 2. Germline V gene lookup returns CDR1 SEHNR and CDR2 FQNEAQ (reference sequence). The DNA for the CDR3 is TGTGCCAGCGCCGGGGGGTACAATGAGCAGTTCTTC. The encoded protein is CASAGGYNEQFF.

This clone was recorded a few times. V usage is TRBV5-4 and J usage is TRBJ1-3, with D maybe TRBD1 (6 bases). Looked up from germline, CDR1 is SGHNT and CDR2 is YYREEE (reference sequence). This CDR3 is built from 15 residues. V shed 5 bases and J shed 0 bases, with 12 bases lying between them. CDR3 in amino acids: CASSYPGASGNTIYF. Here the CDR3 DNA reads TGTGCCAGCAGTTACCCGGGGGCCTCTGGAAACACCATATATTTT.

J is TRBJ2-3 and V is TRBV6-5, with 11 bases matching TRBD1. Germline V lookup: CDR1 MNHEY, CDR2 SVGAGI. The CDR3 loop spans 15 amino acids. The V segment lost 6 bases and the J segment 3 bases; nucleotides outside the gene matches: 5. CDR3 nucleotide sequence: TGTGCCAGCAGATTTGGACAGGGGGCTACAGATACGCAGTATTTT. Amino acid sequence: CASRFGQGATDTQYF.

This rearrangement joins TRBV7-3 to TRBJ2-2, with TRBD1 identical over 9 bases. The CDR3 runs 17 residues. J gave up 5 bases and V 4 bases, and 11 bases lay outside the gene matches. Germline-derived CDR1 and CDR2 are SGHTA and FQGTGA. The CDR3 protein is CASSSPPGQGGTGELFF. In DNA, the CDR3 is TGTGCCAGCAGCTCTCCTCCGGGACAGGGAGGTACCGGGGAGCTGTTTTTT.

The CDR3 DNA reads TGTGCCAGCAGTGAAGGGCGGCACGAGCAGTACTTC. Translation: CASSEGRHEQYF. This chain links TRBV2 with TRBJ2-7; the D is unclear. Germline CDR1 SNHLY, CDR2 FYNNEI. The CDR3 extends over 12 amino acids. Trimming took 1 base from V and 5 from J, leaving 6 bases between them.

CDR3 in amino acids: CASSLAGGVRSTEAFF. The CDR3 nucleotides read TGTGCCAGCAGCTTGGCCGGCGGCGTGAGGAGCACTGAAGCTTTCTTT. The chain combines TRBV7-9 with TRBJ1-1; D is unclear. V dropped 3 bases and J dropped 4 bases, with 18 bases sitting between them. From germline, CDR1 is SEHNR and CDR2 FQNEAQ (reference sequence). This CDR3 has 16 amino acids.

The V gene is TRBV29-1, the J gene TRBJ1-4; possibly TRBD1 for D (6 bases). There are 12 residues in the CDR3. CDR1 is SQVTM, CDR2 ANQGSEA, per germline. CDR3 residues: CIAGARNEKLFF. The CDR3 DNA sequence: TGCATCGCAGGGGCCCGAAATGAAAAACTGTTTTTT.

The chain couples TRBV5-1 to TRBJ2-7, with 8 bases aligning to TRBD1. The CDR3 covers 14 residues. Trimming removed 5 bases from V and 3 bases from J; junction bases left unmatched: 7. Germline assignment: CDR1 SGHRS and CDR2 YFSETQ. DNA for the CDR3: TGCGCCAGCAGTGAGCAGGGACAGGTCTACGAGCAGTACTTC. This codes for CASSEQGQVYEQYF.

Here the CDR3 reads CAWNPARTSGTNEKLFF. Here the CDR3 DNA reads TGTGCCTGGAACCCGGCGCGCACGTCCGGGACTAATGAAAAACTGTTTTTT. This chain connects TRBV30 to TRBJ1-4; no clear D gene. The V gene's germline CDR1 is GTSNPN and CDR2 SVGIG (reference sequence). With 4 bases removed from V and 2 bases from J, the gap between germline ends came to 20 bases. The CDR3 is made up of 17 amino acids.

This rearrangement joins TRBV28 to TRBJ1-3; 12 bases line up with TRBD1. CDR1 and CDR2 from the germline V gene are MDHEN and SYDVKM. The CDR3 is 16 amino acids. The ends lost 5 bases at V and 2 bases at J; junction bases unmatched: 4. CDR3 bases: TGTGCCAGCAGTGCCGGGGACAGGGGGCCTGGAAACACCATATATTTT. It translates to CASSAGDRGPGNTIYF.

Regarding this clone: This specimen includes other DNA sequences encoding the same CDR3. V is TRBV5-1 and J is TRBJ1-2; possible D gene TRBD1, 5 bases. CDR1 and CDR2 from the germline V gene are SGHRS and YFSETQ. The V gene lost 4 bases and the J gene lost 1 base, with 8 bases spanning the gap. This CDR3 comprises 13 residues. CDR3: CASSDDSNYGYTF. The DNA for the CDR3 is TGCGCCAGCAGCGATGACAGTAACTATGGCTACACCTTC.